The TCR beta chain described here comes from a study of T cells in Graves' hyperthyroidism and ophthalmopathy. Study results and limitations: Onset of ophthalmopathy came a median roughly 6 months after the model predicted it.

Deletions cut 0 bases from V and 6 bases from J, with 18 bases between. Germline lookup yields CDR1 LGHNA and CDR2 YSLEER. This CDR3 spans 17 amino acids. Amplified TCR beta CDR3 regions derived from RNA transcripts. When the TCR CDR3 underwent first-round RT-PCR, the HTBI primer set was used. TCRdb itself ran the multiplex PCR reads through MiXCR, one entry per CDR3 protein. The table records some 760,000 distinct CDR3 sequences, 14% of them present only once. This clonotype has a count of ten or more. No antigen is known for it. The sequencing input was blood. The chain employs TRBV4-3 and TRBJ2-1; possible D gene TRBD1, 5 bases. The receptor was derived from a woman younger than 35 with Graves' hyperthyroidism. The CDR3 loop is CASSQDIAGFGINEQFF. The CDR3 region has the DNA TGCGCCAGCAGCCAAGATATCGCAGGGTTTGGGATCAATGAGCAGTTCTTC.